A selection of T cell receptor beta chains follows, all from one sample in a study of T cell responses to AZD1222 COVID-19 vaccine. TCRdb's copy holds only in-frame clones and misses some; the assay was immunoSEQ multiplex PCR. The sample has about 160,000 clones, around 93% seen once. The specimen comprised peripheral blood, sampled on day 0 of AZD1222 vaccination. Receptors were obtained from an adult in good health. Both conserved end residues are part of each CDR3.

TRBV14 | CASSLGASRTNEKLFF
TRBV29-1 | CSVELAGGPDEQYF
TRBV2 | CASGDGLSPGELFF
TRBV5-4 | CASEGIRNEQFF
TRBV4-3 | CASSQNLGGGEVMNF
TRBV5-4 | CASSADTNYEQYF
TRBV18 | CASVISGTFNQPQHF
TRBV3-1/TRBV3-2 | CASSRSRGGEQYF
TRBV28 | CAGQGLGELFF
TRBV27 | CASSLSARSPLHF
TRBV6-5 | CASSRQGPSIQYF
TRBV7-9 | CASSTGSLTVSYNEQFF
TRBV19 | CASSIPGQQMNTEAFF
TRBV9 | CASSDDRGLTEAFF
TRBV20-1 | CSASETGGYTEAFF
TRBV10-1 | CASSASTGKFNEQFF
TRBV12-3/TRBV12-4 | CASSLSKNIQYF
TRBV11-2 | CASSAPGGQYRYQETQYF
TRBV6-5 | CASRATGTGELFF
TRBV14 | CASSQTGGPSYEQYF
TRBV2 | CASTNRPGPGNTIYF
TRBV6-5 | CASSLEASIGYGYTF
TRBV5-5 | CASSPGQSEKLFF
TRBV5-4 | CASSLDRGGTGELFF
TRBV19 | CASSIDAATTNEKLFF
TRBV19 | CASSTDRGQPQHF
TRBV29-1 | CSVGTSGAYEQYF
TRBV5-6 | CASSPDSNTGELFF
TRBV28 | CASSLGSEYYGYTF
TRBV5-1 | CASSFGRGSTDTQYF
TRBV25-1 | CASRRGDTEAFF
TRBV28 | CASSRDYGYTF
TRBV10-1 | CASSEKGWTGELFF
TRBV5-1 | CASSLAGQGRVRTEAFF
TRBV18 | CASSSLEGQGAIYF
TRBV29-1 | CSVERTGYGYTF
TRBV7-3 | CASSLLAGAPYEQYF
TRBV3-1/TRBV3-2 | CASSQAAVLAGGPYNEQFF
TRBV7-9 | CASRVSGEGGYTF
TRBV18 | CASSPDQLQNYGYTF
TRBV27 | CASSPRHSNTEAFF
TRBV5-1 | CASSLESRGPGGYTF
TRBV9 | CASSRGQGGSYEQYF
TRBV30 | CAWRVQGASYEQYF
TRBV21-1 | CASSKQGLGEKLFF
TRBV5-1 | CASSNTGGGEKLFF